This T cell receptor beta chain comes out of a study of cytomegalovirus exposure and HLA in healthy donors. Across the whole study: From donors who were HLA-typed, an early data release held approximately 84 million unique TCRs.

The CDR3 spans 14 residues. Per the germline V gene, CDR1 is SGHRS and CDR2 is YFSETQ. V was cut by 1 base and J by 7 bases, with 14 bases left in between. Points from the study as a whole: Common viral pathogens seemed, in a later analysis, to connect with several of the most significant clusters. In an earlier analysis, most TCR beta V segments were productive about 87% or about 30% of the time. Prediction of most subjects' HLA-A and HLA-B alleles by TCR beta sequences was reportedly accurate.

Primers for the PCR totalled 60 Vbeta and 13 Jbeta. This table comes from immunoSEQ multiplex PCR, and its TCRdb copy is limited to in-frame clones, with some not included. The sample has around 130,000 clones; approximately 82% are singletons. As regards this clone: What it recognizes is unknown.

The receptor was isolated from a boy between 2 and 10 years old in good health and CMV-seronegative. The chain combines TRBV5-1 with TRBJ1-2; D unclear. The sequenced material came from PBMCs. The CDR3 here is CASSLSTLAGGYTF. In DNA form, the CDR3 reads TGCGCCAGCAGCTTGTCGACGTTGGCGGGTGGCTACACCTTC. The whole variable domain, remainder taken from reference TRBV5-1 and TRBJ1-2, is KAGVTQTPRYLIKTRGQQVTLSCSPISGHRSVSWYQQTPGQGLQFLFEYFSETQRNKGNFPGRFSGRQFSNSRSEMNVSTLELGDSALYLCASSLSTLAGGYTFGSGTRLTVV.